These T cell receptor beta chains were read from a single sample in a study of blood T cell repertoires in COVID-19. Data came from immunoSEQ multiplex PCR; TCRdb stores just in-frame clones and leaves some out. Of about 130,000 clones in the sample, 65% to 90% were seen once. The sample taken for sequencing was peripheral blood. The receptors come from an older man with active or convalescent COVID-19. The CDR3 runs from the conserved cysteine through the conserved F or W. D genes are given only for firm matches.

j_call | cdr3_length | v_call | d_call | cdr3_aa
TRBJ2-1 | 14 | TRBV5-1 | TRBD1 | CASSRDRGLNEQFF
TRBJ1-4 | 13 | TRBV5-5 | NA | CASSPRQNEKLFF
TRBJ2-2 | 14 | TRBV15 | NA | CATSKSRYTGELFF
TRBJ2-1 | 14 | TRBV6-2/TRBV6-3 | NA | CASSYGSSYNEQFF
TRBJ2-3 | 16 | TRBV9 | NA | CASSPRSGASTDTQYF
TRBJ1-5 | 19 | TRBV10-3 | TRBD1 | CAISGPRTGYSYSNQPQHF
TRBJ2-3 | 14 | TRBV24-1 | TRBD2 | CATRTSGNTDTQYF
TRBJ2-7 | 12 | TRBV6-5 | NA | CASSSTAYEQYF
TRBJ2-3 | 15 | TRBV7-6 | TRBD2 | CASSPSGTSTDTQYF
TRBJ1-1 | 15 | TRBV19 | NA | CASSYLPRGGTEAFF
TRBJ2-1 | 17 | TRBV7-6 | TRBD2 | CASSSRPSGLVYNEQFF
TRBJ1-2 | 16 | TRBV6-5 | NA | CASSYSQFPGEGGYTF
TRBJ1-5 | 15 | TRBV18 | TRBD1 | CASSPQGQGWQPQHF
TRBJ2-7 | 15 | TRBV7-9 | NA | CASSSGTPLPYEQYF
TRBJ2-5 | 12 | TRBV29-1 | NA | CSVDDRTETQYF
TRBJ1-1 | 13 | TRBV7-2 | TRBD1 | CASSWDSGRQAFF
TRBJ1-1 | 14 | TRBV5-1 | NA | CASSLDSLNTEAFF
TRBJ2-6 | 18 | TRBV14 | TRBD1 | CASSHRTGYLAGANVLTF
TRBJ2-2 | 15 | TRBV29-1 | TRBD2 | CRVRGGLAGSGELFF
TRBJ2-5 | 16 | TRBV11-3 | TRBD2 | CASSSPAGARQETQYF
TRBJ1-3 | 16 | TRBV5-4 | TRBD1 | CASSLERDRPENTIYF
TRBJ1-2 | 13 | TRBV7-3 | NA | CASSLKGVGGYTF
TRBJ2-7 | 17 | TRBV19 | NA | CASSSPSRGGSTYEQYF